Below, 8 T cell receptor beta chains from the same sample are listed, as sequenced in a study of blood T cells in healthy people across ages (dated by TCRdb to between 2014 and 2016). Preparation of the library involved 5' RACE. A second about 7 to 11 cycle PCR used a sample-barcoded 5' primer and a J-beta primer mix. TCRdb reanalyzed the raw reads on its own, using fastp at Q25 for trimming and MiXCR for clone calling, and kept in-frame beta chains. Each entry is one CDR3 protein sequence, shown with its most common DNA and genes. The sample profile shows fewer than 2,000,000 distinct CDR3 sequences; about two fifths of them were found once. The top ten clonotypes cover more than 20% of the sample. Sequenced: blood. These receptors originate from a human donor in good health.

This clonotype was seen more than once but under ten times. The V and J genes are TRBV7-6 and TRBJ2-6, with D perhaps TRBD1 (5 bases). CDR1 is SGHVS, CDR2 FNYEAQ, per germline. The V gene lost 5 bases and the J gene lost 0 bases, with 17 bases spanning the gap. The CDR3 spans 18 residues. CDR3 nucleotide sequence: TGTGCCAGCAGCCCACATGGACAAGATCACTCTGGGGCCAACGTCCTGACTTTC. Protein sequence: CASSPHGQDHSGANVLTF.

This clonotype was seen a handful of times. V gene TRBV27 combines with J gene TRBJ2-3; TRBD1 agrees at 11 bases. There are 15 residues in the CDR3. The V gene's germline CDR1 is MNHEY and CDR2 SMNVEV (reference sequence). Trimming cost V 3 bases and J 6 bases; bases outside gene matches: 5. The CDR3 DNA sequence: TGTGCCAGCAGTTTCGGACAGGGGGCGTGGGATACGCAGTATTTT. Translated, it gives CASSFGQGAWDTQYF.

This clonotype was seen repeatedly, ten times or more. The rearrangement uses TRBV6-2 or TRBV6-3 and TRBJ2-7; 7 bases match TRBD1. Germline lookup yields CDR1 MNHEY and CDR2 SVGEGT. The junction had 11 bases not matched to a gene; V was cut back by 0 bases and J by 3 bases. The CDR3 totals 17 residues. CDR3 in amino acids: CASSYSDRVGSLYEQYF. The CDR3 nucleotides read TGTGCCAGCAGTTACTCAGACAGGGTAGGATCTCTCTACGAGCAGTACTTC.

This clonotype was picked up one time. This chain connects TRBV7-9 to TRBJ2-1; D unresolved. This CDR3 spans 15 amino acids. Trimming shortened V by 4 bases and J by 12 bases, and 22 bases separated the two germline ends. Germline lookup yields CDR1 SEHNR and CDR2 FQNEAQ (reference sequence). In DNA, the CDR3 is TGTGCCAGCAGCTCCCTAAACGACGGTCCGGATGGGCAGTTCTTC. Protein product: CASSSLNDGPDGQFF.

In its sample, this clonotype was seen many times. The chain uses TRBV29-1 and TRBJ2-5, with D perhaps matching TRBD1 or TRBD2 (5 bases each). Per the germline V gene, CDR1 is SQVTM and CDR2 is ANQGSEA. The V end was cut by 8 bases, the J end by 10 bases, with 20 bases between. The CDR3 is 12 residues long. The CDR3 DNA sequence: TGCAGCTCCCGGGCCCCGAATGGGGGCCAGTACTTC. Translating gives CSSRAPNGGQYF.

The sample holds a few counts of this clonotype. V usage is TRBV4-3 and J usage is TRBJ1-5; D call uncertain. V dropped 0 bases and J dropped 9 bases, with 9 bases sitting between them. Germline V gives CDR1 LGHNA, CDR2 YSLEER. This CDR3 is 13 amino acids long. CDR3 nucleotides: TGCGCCAGCAGCCAAGATTTAACGTCGCCCCAGCATTTT. As protein: CASSQDLTSPQHF.

For this clonotype: A junction end diverges from the germline sequence, so it may reflect a read error. The chain employs TRBV10-3 and TRBJ2-3, with TRBD1 matching 8 bases. Germline V gives CDR1 ENHRY, CDR2 SYGVKD. The CDR3 consists of 14 residues. The CDR3 sequence: CAISDGTGTDTRYF. CDR3 DNA: TGTGCCATCAGTGACGGGACAGGCACAGATACGCGGTATTTT.

This clonotype was picked up many times. The chain couples TRBV27 to TRBJ2-7; D remains unclear. CDR3 size: 13 residues. V dropped 5 bases and J dropped 0 bases, with 8 bases sitting between them. The V gene's germline CDR1 is MNHEY and CDR2 SMNVEV (reference sequence). In nucleotides, the CDR3 is TGTGCCAGCAGTACCGGCCTCTCCTACGAGCAGTACTTC. Translation: CASSTGLSYEQYF.